The present T cell receptor beta chain was sequenced within a study of T cell repertoires in cytomegalovirus infection. Background on the study: Public TCR beta signatures provided an indication of both CMV infection and a matching HLA type. Study-wide points: The cumulative frequency of public TCR beta families identified carriers of CMV plus the relevant HLA. HLA-C-restricted CMV clonotypes gave the most frequent clonotype in two of eight donors.

Concerning this clonotype: The antigen is not known.

TCRdb ran MiXCR on the reads and lists one entry per CDR3 protein. The data contain about 180,000 distinct CDR3 sequences, about a sixth of them singletons. V lost 5 bases and J 2 bases, leaving 15 bases between the germline ends. The germline V gene has CDR1 MDHEN and CDR2 SYDVKM. CDR3 length: 16 residues. This chain joins TRBV28 and TRBJ1-4; no clear D gene. The sample was CD8+ T cells from PBMCs. This sequence was found in a human donor in good health (CMV status not recorded). Some clones in this sample may be carry-over from other donors' samples. CDR3 protein: CASSRPLRATNEKLFF. CDR3 nucleotides: TGTGCCAGCAGTCGTCCACTACGGGCGACTAATGAAAAACTGTTTTTT.